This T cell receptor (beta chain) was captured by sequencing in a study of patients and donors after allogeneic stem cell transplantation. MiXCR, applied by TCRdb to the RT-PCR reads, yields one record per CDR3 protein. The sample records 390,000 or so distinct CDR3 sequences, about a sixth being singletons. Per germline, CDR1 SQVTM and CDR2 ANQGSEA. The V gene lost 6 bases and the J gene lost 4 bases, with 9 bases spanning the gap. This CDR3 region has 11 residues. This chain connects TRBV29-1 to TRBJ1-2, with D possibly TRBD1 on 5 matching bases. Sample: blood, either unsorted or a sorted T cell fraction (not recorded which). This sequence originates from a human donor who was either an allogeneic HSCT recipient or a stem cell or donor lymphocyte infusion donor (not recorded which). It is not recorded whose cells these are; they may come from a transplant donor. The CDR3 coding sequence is TGCAGCGTCGACAGAGTCTATGGCTACACCTTC. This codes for CSVDRVYGYTF.